This is a list of T cell receptor beta chains from one sample in a study of CD8 T cells in Susac syndrome. TCRdb reprocessed the immunoSEQ multiplex PCR reads via MiXCR and lists one record per CDR3 protein. This sample has 250,000 to 350,000 distinct CDR3 sequences; roughly 84% occur once, and the top ten carry around 0.11%. The sequencing sample was made of CD8+ T cells from PBMCs. The receptors were sampled from a human donor with multiple sclerosis. The CDR3 runs from the conserved cysteine through the conserved F or W. The D gene is left open where the match is weak. The size of a clone is reported for some rows only, either as once, few or many, or as a class for expanded clones.

J gene: TRBJ2-1
V gene: TRBV20-1
D gene: TRBD2
clone size: .
CDR3 DNA: TGCAGTGCTAGCGAGCGGGAACCCTACAATGAGCAGTTCTTC
CDR3 protein: CSASEREPYNEQFF

J gene: TRBJ1-1
V gene: TRBV2
D gene: .
clone size: .
CDR3 DNA: TGTGCCAGCATGTTTGGGAACACTGAAGCTTTCTTT
CDR3 protein: CASMFGNTEAFF

J gene: TRBJ2-7
V gene: TRBV12-3/TRBV12-4
D gene: .
clone size: .
CDR3 DNA: TGTGCCAGCAGTTTTGGGACGGACTCCTACGAGCAGTACTTC
CDR3 protein: CASSFGTDSYEQYF

J gene: TRBJ2-3
V gene: TRBV27
D gene: TRBD2
clone size: .
CDR3 DNA: TGTGCCAGCAGTTTATTGGGACTAGCGGGAGTCACAGATACGCAGTATTTT
CDR3 protein: CASSLLGLAGVTDTQYF

J gene: TRBJ2-2
V gene: TRBV2
D gene: .
clone size: .
CDR3 DNA: TGTGCCAGTCTAGGGGTGGAGAACACCGGGGAGCTGTTTTTT
CDR3 protein: CASLGVENTGELFF

J gene: TRBJ2-7
V gene: TRBV2
D gene: TRBD2
clone size: .
CDR3 DNA: TGTGCCGACGGGACTGGAGGGACTAGTCAGTACTTC
CDR3 protein: CADGTGGTSQYF

J gene: TRBJ1-1
V gene: TRBV11-1
D gene: .
clone size: few
CDR3 DNA: TGTGCCAGCAGCCCAGGGGTCCAGGTCACTGAAGCTTTCTTT
CDR3 protein: CASSPGVQVTEAFF

J gene: TRBJ2-1
V gene: TRBV6-6
D gene: .
clone size: .
CDR3 DNA: TGTGCCAGCAGTTATCTCCTCAATGAGCAGTTCTTC
CDR3 protein: CASSYLLNEQFF

J gene: TRBJ2-3
V gene: TRBV7-9
D gene: .
clone size: .
CDR3 DNA: TGTGCCAGCAGCCCTAGTTCTGGCGGGATCACAGATACGCAGTATTTT
CDR3 protein: CASSPSSGGITDTQYF

J gene: TRBJ2-7
V gene: TRBV9
D gene: TRBD2
clone size: once
CDR3 DNA: TGTGGGGGACTAGCGGGAGGTTCCTACGAGCAGTACTTC
CDR3 protein: CGGLAGGSYEQYF

J gene: TRBJ1-1
V gene: TRBV6-5
D gene: .
clone size: .
CDR3 DNA: TGTGCCAGCAGTTACTCGTCGAGGTTGTCAGTTAGTCCGGACGGGATGGCTTTCTTT
CDR3 protein: CASSYSSRLSVSPDGMAFF

J gene: TRBJ2-1
V gene: TRBV10-3
D gene: .
clone size: .
CDR3 DNA: TGTGTCATCAGTCCCGCTAGCTCCTACAATGAGCAGTTCTTC
CDR3 protein: CVISPASSYNEQFF

J gene: TRBJ1-2
V gene: TRBV9
D gene: .
clone size: .
CDR3 DNA: TGTGCCAGCAGCGGCCCAGCGAATGGCTACACCTTC
CDR3 protein: CASSGPANGYTF

J gene: TRBJ2-1
V gene: TRBV5-1
D gene: TRBD2
clone size: .
CDR3 DNA: TGCGCCAGCAGCTTCCGGGGGGGAGCTGAGCAGTTCTTC
CDR3 protein: CASSFRGGAEQFF

J gene: TRBJ2-5
V gene: TRBV5-5
D gene: .
clone size: .
CDR3 DNA: TGTGCCAGCAGCTTGGCCCCGAGTATGGCGGAGACCCAGTACTTC
CDR3 protein: CASSLAPSMAETQYF

J gene: TRBJ2-1
V gene: TRBV20-1
D gene: .
clone size: .
CDR3 DNA: TGCAGTGCTAGAAAACACCGGGACCCCTCTAATGAGCAGTTCTTC
CDR3 protein: CSARKHRDPSNEQFF

J gene: TRBJ2-1
V gene: TRBV11-2
D gene: .
clone size: .
CDR3 DNA: TGTGCCAGCAGCCAGACACCTACAGGGTACAATGAGCAGTTCTTC
CDR3 protein: CASSQTPTGYNEQFF

J gene: TRBJ2-7
V gene: TRBV27
D gene: TRBD1
clone size: .
CDR3 DNA: TGTGCCAGCAGGATGACAGGGGGCCTAAACGAGCAGTACTTC
CDR3 protein: CASRMTGGLNEQYF

J gene: TRBJ2-3
V gene: TRBV27
D gene: .
clone size: .
CDR3 DNA: TGTGCCAGCAGTTTATGGACCACAGATACGCAGTATTTT
CDR3 protein: CASSLWTTDTQYF

J gene: TRBJ2-1
V gene: TRBV29-1
D gene: .
clone size: .
CDR3 DNA: TGCAGCTCCGGACCTGGCAATGAGCAGCTCTTC
CDR3 protein: CSSGPGNEQLF

J gene: TRBJ1-4
V gene: TRBV5-4
D gene: .
clone size: .
CDR3 DNA: TGTGCCAGCAGCTTGGGTGGAAAACTGTTTTTT
CDR3 protein: CASSLGGKLFF

J gene: TRBJ2-3
V gene: TRBV20-1
D gene: TRBD1
clone size: .
CDR3 DNA: TGCAGTGCTATCGCCCTCAGGGGGCTGACAGATACGCAGTATTTT
CDR3 protein: CSAIALRGLTDTQYF

J gene: TRBJ2-5
V gene: TRBV6-6
D gene: .
clone size: .
CDR3 DNA: TGTGCCAGCGCCGAGTTGGGGGCTAGAGAGACCCAGTACTTC
CDR3 protein: CASAELGARETQYF

J gene: TRBJ1-3
V gene: TRBV29-1
D gene: .
clone size: .
CDR3 DNA: TGCAGCGTTGCCAATAGGGATACATCCTCTGGAAACACCATATATTTT
CDR3 protein: CSVANRDTSSGNTIYF

J gene: TRBJ1-5
V gene: TRBV20-1
D gene: .
clone size: .
CDR3 DNA: TGCAGTGCTAGTCAAAATCGCATAGGGAGTTTCTATAGCAATCAGCCCCAGCATTTT
CDR3 protein: CSASQNRIGSFYSNQPQHF

J gene: TRBJ2-5
V gene: TRBV20-1
D gene: TRBD1
clone size: .
CDR3 DNA: TGCAGTGCTAGAAAAGGGACAGGGGGCTTTCAAGAGACCCAGTACTTC
CDR3 protein: CSARKGTGGFQETQYF

J gene: TRBJ2-5
V gene: TRBV13
D gene: .
clone size: .
CDR3 DNA: TGTGCCAGCAGCCCCCAGGGGGGGGAGACCCAGTACTTC
CDR3 protein: CASSPQGGETQYF

J gene: TRBJ2-5
V gene: TRBV10-3
D gene: .
clone size: once
CDR3 DNA: TGTGCCATCAGGGAACAAGAGACCCAGTACTTC
CDR3 protein: CAIREQETQYF

J gene: TRBJ2-7
V gene: TRBV28
D gene: .
clone size: .
CDR3 DNA: TGTGCCAGCAGTTTAAGAGGATCAGCCTACGAGCAGTACTTC
CDR3 protein: CASSLRGSAYEQYF

J gene: TRBJ1-2
V gene: TRBV27
D gene: .
clone size: .
CDR3 DNA: TGTGCCAGCAGCCTCGTTAGTACTAACTATGGCTACACCTTC
CDR3 protein: CASSLVSTNYGYTF

J gene: TRBJ2-7
V gene: TRBV7-9
D gene: TRBD2
clone size: .
CDR3 DNA: TGTGCTTCATCCCGGGGGGGCGGCGAGCAGTACTTC
CDR3 protein: CASSRGGGEQYF

J gene: TRBJ2-5
V gene: TRBV7-6
D gene: .
clone size: .
CDR3 DNA: TGTGCCAGCAGCCCATCACCGGGATTCCAAGAGACCCAGTACTTC
CDR3 protein: CASSPSPGFQETQYF

J gene: TRBJ1-6
V gene: TRBV9
D gene: .
clone size: .
CDR3 DNA: TGTGCCAGCAGCGTAGAAGGGGTGAATTCACCCCTCCACTTT
CDR3 protein: CASSVEGVNSPLHF

J gene: TRBJ2-4
V gene: TRBV20-1
D gene: .
clone size: once
CDR3 DNA: TGCAGTCCTCTCGGAGGGGGGAATAACATTCAGTACTTC
CDR3 protein: CSPLGGGNNIQYF

J gene: TRBJ2-5
V gene: TRBV20-1
D gene: TRBD2
clone size: .
CDR3 DNA: TGCAGTGCTAGCCGCTCTAGCGGGAGTCTCGACCCCCAAGAGACCCAGTGCTTC
CDR3 protein: CSASRSSGSLDPQETQCF

J gene: TRBJ1-1
V gene: TRBV27
D gene: .
clone size: .
CDR3 DNA: TGTGCCAGCAGTTTGGGGGCACGGGGTGCTGAAGCTTTCTTT
CDR3 protein: CASSLGARGAEAFF

J gene: TRBJ2-2
V gene: TRBV7-3
D gene: .
clone size: .
CDR3 DNA: TGTGCCACCTCGTGGACGAACACCGGGGAGCTGTTTTTT
CDR3 protein: CATSWTNTGELFF